This TCR beta chain was sequenced for a study of cytomegalovirus exposure and HLA in healthy donors. Points from the study as a whole: Prior analysis indicated that the majority of TCR beta V segments exhibited productivity approximately 87% or approximately 30% of the time. A later analysis reported that several of the most significant clusters appeared to be linked to common viral pathogens, among them Epstein-Barr virus. When a later analysis was performed, an Asian-associated ancestry cluster reportedly had fewer N-insertions than the 666-donor mean.

As concerns this clone: The antigen remains undetermined.

It was with 60 Vbeta and 13 Jbeta primers that the PCR ran. The table came from immunoSEQ multiplex PCR; TCRdb's copy has only in-frame clones and leaves some out. The sample gives around 210,000 clones, just under 80% of which show up once; 0.4% to 0.6% is in the top ten. This CDR3 has 16 amino acids. The germline CDR1 and CDR2 sequences are SNHLY and FYNNEI. V lost 6 bases and J 2 bases, leaving 19 bases between the germline ends. This TCR came from a boy younger than 18 in good health and CMV-seronegative. The rearrangement uses TRBV2 and TRBJ1-1, with D perhaps matching TRBD1 (5 bases). The sample was PBMCs. CDR3 in DNA: TGTGCCAGCAGCCGCCAGGGCCGATCCTTAAACACTGAAGCTTTCTTT. Its translation is CASSRQGRSLNTEAFF.